This T cell receptor (beta chain) was found in a study of PD-1 blockade in mismatch repair-deficient tumors. Study-wide background: Patients had about a dozen mismatch repair-deficient cancer types and were previously treated and progressing.

Study-wide points: All three positive peptides came from frameshift mutations, yielding approximately 140 blood TCRs.

The time point: identical approximately 11-day culture without peptide (control). Cells were stimulated around 10 days with each of six to eight ELISpot-reactive neoantigens. Clone fold changes were calculated against an identical culture without peptide. Using immunoSEQ multiplex PCR, the repertoire was profiled, and TCRdb retains in-frame clones only, with some absent. The top ten clones hold over 9.5% of a sample with around 13,000 clones, about nine tenths of them seen once. Trimming cost V 4 bases and J 0 bases; bases outside gene matches: 3. Germline CDR1 is SGHRS and CDR2 is YFSETQ. The CDR3 loop spans 14 amino acids. The sample holds a few counts of this clone. Antigen unknown.

V gene TRBV5-1 combines with J gene TRBJ1-1; TRBD1 agrees at 7 bases. The TCR comes from an adult with mismatch repair-deficient cancer. The sequencing here drew on cells cultured in vitro, taken from a patient treated with pembrolizumab. The CDR3 spells CASSPGTVNTEAFF. DNA for the CDR3: TGCGCCAGCAGCCCTGGGACAGTGAACACTGAAGCTTTCTTT.